Following are 21 T cell receptor beta chains from one sample sequenced in a study of blood T cells in healthy people across ages. A second about 7 to 11 cycle PCR used barcoded and J-beta primers. Using its own MiXCR run on the 5' RACE reads, TCRdb lists one record per CDR3 protein. The sample carries 730,000 or so distinct CDR3 sequences, about 43% recorded once. The material sequenced was blood. All receptors derive from an elderly man in good health.

The CDR3: CASSPRSRQANEQFF. CDR3 in DNA: TGTGCCAGCTCACCACGCTCGCGGCAGGCCAATGAGCAGTTCTTC. The rearrangement joins TRBV18 to TRBJ2-1, with D hard to call. Germline CDR1 is KGHSH and CDR2 is LQKENI. This CDR3 region has 15 residues. Trimming pared 1 base from V and 6 bases from J, leaving 13 bases between.

This chain connects TRBV30 to TRBJ2-3; 7 bases line up with TRBD2. CDR1 is GTSNPN, CDR2 SVGIG, per germline (reference sequence). J gave up 3 bases and V 3 bases, and 3 bases lay outside the gene matches. The CDR3 consists of 13 residues. The CDR3: CAWSRTRTDTQYF. DNA of the CDR3: TGTGCCTGGAGCAGGACTAGGACAGATACGCAGTATTTT.

This clonotype has at least ten counts. V usage is TRBV4-3 and J usage is TRBJ2-1; possibly TRBD1 or TRBD2 for D (6 bases each). Deletions cut 0 bases from V and 4 bases from J, with 16 bases between. The CDR3 contains 17 residues. Germline CDR1 is LGHNA and CDR2 is YSLEER. The CDR3 protein is CASSQEVGRGTYNEQFF. The CDR3 bases are TGCGCCAGCAGCCAAGAAGTAGGCCGCGGGACATACAATGAGCAGTTCTTC.

The chain combines TRBV11-3 with TRBJ2-5, with 9 bases identical to TRBD1. The germline V gene has CDR1 SGHNT and CDR2 YENEEA. The CDR3 consists of 15 residues. With V trimmed by 3 bases and J by 1 base, 3 bases remained unmatched. The CDR3 bases are TGTGCCAGCAGCTTTAAGACAGGGGGCCAAGAGACCCAGTACTTC. This codes for CASSFKTGGQETQYF.

Comment on this clonotype: A much larger clone differs by one base, so this may be a read error. V gene TRBV29-1 combines with J gene TRBJ2-7; D tentatively reads TRBD1 or TRBD2 (5 bases each). Matching the DNA end better, TRBJ2-5 makes the J call doubtful. Germline V gene data show CDR1 as SQVTM and CDR2 as ANQGSEA. There are 13 residues in the CDR3. CDR3 sequence reads: CSVESVGRATQYF. The CDR3 coding sequence is TGCAGCGTTGAATCGGTGGGGCGGGCGACCCAGTACTTC.

This clonotype was seen a few times. The V gene is TRBV24-1, the J gene TRBJ1-5, with D hard to call. The CDR3 covers 15 residues. Trimming pared 2 bases from V and 2 bases from J, leaving 9 bases between. Germline V gene sequence: CDR1 KGHDR, CDR2 SFDVKD. In DNA, the CDR3 is TGTGCCACCAGTGATTCACAGAGGGGCAATCAGCCCCAGCATTTT. Its translation is CATSDSQRGNQPQHF.

This clonotype was counted once. The chain couples TRBV5-1 to TRBJ1-1, with unresolved D. This CDR3 has 13 amino acids. Germline V gene sequence: CDR1 SGHRS, CDR2 YFSETQ. V was trimmed by 2 bases and J by 8 bases, leaving 13 bases between them. In DNA, the CDR3 is TGCGCCAGCAGCTTTGCGGCGGTAGACGAAGCTTTCTTT. Its translation is CASSFAAVDEAFF.

The V and J genes are TRBV4-3 and TRBJ1-1, with D perhaps TRBD1 (5 bases). The germline gives CDR1 LGHNA, CDR2 YSLEER. The ends were cut back, 0 bases at V and 4 bases at J, with 9 bases in the middle. This CDR3 is 14 amino acids long. The chain's CDR3 is CASSQDRVRTEAFF. The CDR3 DNA reads as TGCGCCAGCAGCCAAGACAGGGTTCGCACTGAAGCTTTCTTT.

This clonotype was seen more than once but under ten times. This chain joins TRBV14 and TRBJ1-4; D not certain. In germline, CDR1 is SGHDN, CDR2 FVKESK. CDR3 length: 16 residues. V was pared by 0 bases and J by 3 bases, with 11 bases between. CDR3 DNA: TGTGCCAGCAGCCAAGATTTTGGCAGTCCTAATGAAAAACTGTTTTTT. Protein product: CASSQDFGSPNEKLFF.

CDR3 residues: CASSLGSSGGGPFGETQYF. Here the CDR3 DNA reads TGTGCCAGCAGCTTAGGGTCTAGCGGGGGAGGCCCTTTCGGAGAGACCCAGTACTTC. The chain has TRBV7-9 and TRBJ2-5; 10 bases are a match to TRBD2. CDR1 SEHNR and CDR2 FQNEAQ come from the germline V gene (reference sequence). CDR3 length: 19 residues. J was trimmed by 4 bases and V by 1 base; bases with no gene match: 15.

This clonotype came up a few times. V is TRBV29-1 and J is TRBJ2-7, with D perhaps matching TRBD1 (6 bases). V dropped 0 bases and J dropped 0 bases, with 15 bases sitting between them. The CDR3 spans 16 residues. Germline loops: CDR1 SQVTM, CDR2 ANQGSEA. CDR3 DNA: TGCAGCGTTGAAGATCCCTGGGGGCCCAGCTCCTACGAGCAGTACTTC. The encoded protein is CSVEDPWGPSSYEQYF.

The chain combines TRBV9 with TRBJ2-3; D is uncertain. Germline V CDR1 and CDR2: SGDLS, YYNGEE. Trimming took 2 bases from V and 2 from J, leaving 6 bases between them. The CDR3 extends over 13 amino acids. CDR3 in amino acids: CASSVTNTDTQYF. CDR3 in DNA: TGTGCCAGCAGCGTGACCAACACAGATACGCAGTATTTT. Variable domain in full (rest from reference TRBV9 and TRBJ2-3): DSGVTQTPKHLITATGQRVTLRCSPRSGDLSVYWYQQSLDQGLQFLIQYYNGEERAKGNILERFSAQQFPDLHSELNLSSLELGDSALYFCASSVTNTDTQYFGPGTRLTVL.

This sequence joins TRBV7-2 and TRBJ2-3; 9 nucleotides align to TRBD1. The germline V gene has CDR1 SGHTA and CDR2 FQGNSA. With 4 bases clipped from V and 2 bases from J, the junction kept 10 bases outside the gene matches. The CDR3 spans 17 residues. CDR3: CASSSGQGTPPTDTQYF. CDR3 nucleotides: TGTGCCAGCAGCTCCGGACAGGGGACCCCACCCACAGATACGCAGTATTTT. Filled out from reference TRBV7-2 and TRBJ2-3, the complete variable domain reads GAGVSQSPSNKVTEKGKDVELRCDPISGHTALYWYRQSLGQGLEFLIYFQGNSAPDKSGLPSDRFSAERTGGSVSTLTIQRTQQEDSAVYLCASSSGQGTPPTDTQYFGPGTRLTVL.

The rearrangement joins TRBV10-3 to TRBJ1-1; D is uncertain. The CDR3 sequence is 14 residues long. V was cut by 0 bases and J by 4 bases, with 9 bases left in between. Per the germline V gene, CDR1 is ENHRY and CDR2 is SYGVKD. CDR3 nucleotide sequence: TGTGCCATCAGTGAGTCGACGGCACGCACTGAAGCTTTCTTT. It yields the protein CAISESTARTEAFF.

V gene TRBV9 combines with J gene TRBJ2-1; D call uncertain. The CDR3 loop spans 14 amino acids. Trimming shortened V by 0 bases and J by 7 bases, and 11 bases separated the two germline ends. Germline loops: CDR1 SGDLS, CDR2 YYNGEE. The CDR3 sequence is CASSVATIGNEQFF. The CDR3 nucleotides read TGTGCCAGCAGCGTAGCTACGATCGGGAATGAGCAGTTCTTC.

This clonotype has only a few counts. This sequence joins TRBV27 and TRBJ1-6, with D tentatively TRBD1 (5 bases). Trimming shortened V by 2 bases and J by 8 bases, and 16 bases separated the two germline ends. The CDR3 loop spans 16 amino acids. Germline V gene data show CDR1 as MNHEY and CDR2 as SMNVEV (reference sequence). CDR3 sequence (DNA): TGTGCCAGCAGTTTACGGGGGTCGGGAATTGATTCACCCCTCCACTTT. Translated: CASSLRGSGIDSPLHF.

This clonotype was recorded a few times. This chain links TRBV7-2 with TRBJ2-6; no clear D. Germline assignment: CDR1 SGHTA and CDR2 FQGNSA. CDR3 size: 12 residues. The V and J ends lost 10 bases and 4 bases respectively, with 8 bases between them. CDR3 region: CATQVGANVLTF. The CDR3 DNA is TGTGCCACCCAGGTCGGGGCCAACGTCCTGACTTTC.

This clonotype was seen a handful of times. The rearrangement uses TRBV7-3 and TRBJ2-1; 13 nucleotides align to TRBD2. The CDR3 has 16 residues. The germline V gene encodes CDR1 SGHTA and CDR2 FQGTGA. The V and J ends lost 5 bases and 4 bases, in that order; junction bases with no gene match: 5. In DNA, the CDR3 is TGTGCCAGCAGCCTACAGGGACTAGCGGGGTACAATGAGCAGTTCTTC. Its translation: CASSLQGLAGYNEQFF.

This clonotype has more than one count but fewer than ten. The chain links TRBV7-2 to TRBJ2-5; 7 bases map to TRBD2. This CDR3 spans 13 amino acids. Germline lookup yields CDR1 SGHTA and CDR2 FQGNSA. J was trimmed by 10 bases and V by 1 base; bases with no gene match: 6. The CDR3, as DNA: TGTGCCAGCAGCTTAGGTGGGGAGGGGATCCAGTACTTC. Translation: CASSLGGEGIQYF.

This clonotype has a single count. This sequence joins TRBV7-2 and TRBJ2-2; tentative D call: TRBD1 (5 bases). The CDR3 consists of 17 residues. Trimming left V 5 bases short and J 5 bases short, with 21 bases between. Germline CDR1 SGHTA, CDR2 FQGNSA. The CDR3: CASSPKTQASRTGELFF. In nucleotides, the CDR3 is TGTGCCAGCAGCCCTAAAACACAGGCCTCGAGGACCGGGGAGCTGTTTTTT.

The chain links TRBV6-1 to TRBJ1-1; D uncertain. This CDR3 has 13 residues. The germline gives CDR1 MNHNS, CDR2 SASEGT. V shed 8 bases and J shed 2 bases, with 12 bases lying between them. CDR3 coding DNA: TGTGCCAGCGCCGTCGAGCCCAACACTGAAGCTTTCTTT. Translated: CASAVEPNTEAFF.